This T cell receptor (beta chain) comes out of a study of shared clonotypes between healthy human individuals. Turning to the study itself: Donors had three CD4 naive, three CD4 memory, two CD8 naive and one CD8 memory plate apiece. Regarding the study as a whole: Some clonotypes were shared by all four sorted-subset donors, while others were not shared. The non-shared ones had lower generation probabilities than the shared ones.

Germline CDR1 reads SGHAT; CDR2 reads FQDESV (reference sequence). Trimming took off 1 base at V and 3 bases at J, with 10 bases between the two ends. This CDR3 contains 14 residues. In the authors' methods: Filtering was not the same, since immunoSEQ gave junction-only sequences without quality scores. Only in-frame clones appear in the TCRdb table, and some are missing; sequencing was by immunoSEQ multiplex PCR. That table furnishes V, J and clone size, whereas the DNA furnished D and trimming. Among approximately 2.5 million clones listed, more than 90% were seen once. Points on this clone: Its antigen is still unknown.

Naive CD45RA+ and memory CD45RA-negative subsets were split from CD4+ cells. The TCR comes from a man between 18 and 29 years old in good health. The specimen sequenced was naive CD4+ T cells sorted from blood. The subset: CD45RA+ positively selected. The J gene is TRBJ2-7, the V gene TRBV11-1; the D gene could be TRBD1 or TRBD2 (5 bases each). The CDR3 nucleotides are TGTGCCAGCAGCTTAGGAGCAGGGAGCTACGAGCAGTACTTC. It is translated as CASSLGAGSYEQYF.